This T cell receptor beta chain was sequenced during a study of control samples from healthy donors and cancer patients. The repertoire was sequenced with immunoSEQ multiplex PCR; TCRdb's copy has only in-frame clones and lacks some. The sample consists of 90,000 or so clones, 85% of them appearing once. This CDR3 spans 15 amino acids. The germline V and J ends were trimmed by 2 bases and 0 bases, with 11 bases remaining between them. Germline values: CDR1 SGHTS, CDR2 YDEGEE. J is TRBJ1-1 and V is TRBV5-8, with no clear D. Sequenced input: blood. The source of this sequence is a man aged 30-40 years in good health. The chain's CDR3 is CASSFEVTMNTEAFF. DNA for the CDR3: TGTGCCAGCAGCTTCGAGGTGACAATGAACACTGAAGCTTTCTTT. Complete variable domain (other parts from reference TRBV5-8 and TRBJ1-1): EAGVTQSPTHLIKTRGQQATLRCSPISGHTSVYWYQQALGLGLQFLLWYDEGEERNRGNFPPRFSGRQFPNYSSELNVNALELEDSALYLCASSFEVTMNTEAFFGQGTRLTVV.